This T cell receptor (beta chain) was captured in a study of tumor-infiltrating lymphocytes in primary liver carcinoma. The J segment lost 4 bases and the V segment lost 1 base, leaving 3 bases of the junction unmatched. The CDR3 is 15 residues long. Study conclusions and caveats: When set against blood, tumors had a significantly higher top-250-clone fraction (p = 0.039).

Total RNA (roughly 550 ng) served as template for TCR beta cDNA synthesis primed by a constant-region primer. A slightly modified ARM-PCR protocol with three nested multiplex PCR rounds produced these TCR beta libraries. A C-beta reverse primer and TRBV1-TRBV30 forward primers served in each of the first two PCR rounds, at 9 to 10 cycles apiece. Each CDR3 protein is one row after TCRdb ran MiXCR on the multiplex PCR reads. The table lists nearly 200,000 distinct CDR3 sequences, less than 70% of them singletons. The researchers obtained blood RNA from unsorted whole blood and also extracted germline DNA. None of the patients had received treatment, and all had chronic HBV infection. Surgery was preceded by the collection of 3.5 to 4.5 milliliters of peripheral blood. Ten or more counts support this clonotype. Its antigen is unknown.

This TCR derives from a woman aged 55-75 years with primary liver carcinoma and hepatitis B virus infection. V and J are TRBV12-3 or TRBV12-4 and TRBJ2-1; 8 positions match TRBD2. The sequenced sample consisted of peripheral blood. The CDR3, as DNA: TGTGCCAGCAGTTTAGGAGTAGCGGGGTACAATGAGCAGTTCTTC. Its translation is CASSLGVAGYNEQFF.